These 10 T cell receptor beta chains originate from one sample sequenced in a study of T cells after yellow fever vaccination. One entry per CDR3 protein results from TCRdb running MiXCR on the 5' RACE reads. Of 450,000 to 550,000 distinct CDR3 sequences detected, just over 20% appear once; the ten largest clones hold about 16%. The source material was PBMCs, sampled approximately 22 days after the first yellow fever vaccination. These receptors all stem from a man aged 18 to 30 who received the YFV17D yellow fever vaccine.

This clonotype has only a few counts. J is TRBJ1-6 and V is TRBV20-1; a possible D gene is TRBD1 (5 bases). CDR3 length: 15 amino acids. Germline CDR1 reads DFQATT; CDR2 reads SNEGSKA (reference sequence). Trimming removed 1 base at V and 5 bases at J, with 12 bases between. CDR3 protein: CSARVAGRDNSPLHF. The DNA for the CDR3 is TGCAGTGCTAGAGTGGCAGGGCGTGATAATTCACCCCTCCACTTT.

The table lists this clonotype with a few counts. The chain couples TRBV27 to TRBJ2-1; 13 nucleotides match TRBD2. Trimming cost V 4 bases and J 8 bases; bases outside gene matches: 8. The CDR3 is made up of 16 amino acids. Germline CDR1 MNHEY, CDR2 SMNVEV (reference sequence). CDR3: CASSSQGLAGEHEQFF. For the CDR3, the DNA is TGTGCCAGCAGTTCTCAAGGACTAGCGGGGGAACATGAGCAGTTCTTC.

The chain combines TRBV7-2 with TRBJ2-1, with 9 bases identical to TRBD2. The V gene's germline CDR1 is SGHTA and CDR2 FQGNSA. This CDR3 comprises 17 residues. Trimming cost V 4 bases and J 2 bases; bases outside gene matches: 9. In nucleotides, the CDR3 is TGTGCCAGCAGCTCGTCGCGACTAGCGGTCGCCTACAATGAGCAGTTCTTC. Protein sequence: CASSSSRLAVAYNEQFF. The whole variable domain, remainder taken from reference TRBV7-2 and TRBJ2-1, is GAGVSQSPSNKVTEKGKDVELRCDPISGHTALYWYRQSLGQGLEFLIYFQGNSAPDKSGLPSDRFSAERTGGSVSTLTIQRTQQEDSAVYLCASSSSRLAVAYNEQFFGPGTRLTVL.

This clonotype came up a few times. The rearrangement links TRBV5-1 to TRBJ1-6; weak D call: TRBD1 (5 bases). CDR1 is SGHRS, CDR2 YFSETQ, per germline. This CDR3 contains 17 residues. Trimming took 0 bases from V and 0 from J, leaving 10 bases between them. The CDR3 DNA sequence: TGCGCCAGCAGCTTGGAGGCAGGGAGCTCCTATAATTCACCCCTCCACTTT. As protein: CASSLEAGSSYNSPLHF.

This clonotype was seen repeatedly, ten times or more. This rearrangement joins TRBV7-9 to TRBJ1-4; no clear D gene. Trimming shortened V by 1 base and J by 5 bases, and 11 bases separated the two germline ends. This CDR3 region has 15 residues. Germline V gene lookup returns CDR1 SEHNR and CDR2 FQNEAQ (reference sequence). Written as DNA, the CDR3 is TGTGCCAGCAGCTTAGGGAACTCGTACAATGAAAAACTGTTTTTT. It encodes CASSLGNSYNEKLFF.

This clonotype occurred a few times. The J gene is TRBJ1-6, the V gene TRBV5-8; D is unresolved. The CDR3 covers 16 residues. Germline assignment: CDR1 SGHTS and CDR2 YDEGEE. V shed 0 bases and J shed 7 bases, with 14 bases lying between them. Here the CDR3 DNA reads TGTGCCAGCAGCTTGGGCGTCCTAGGACCGAATTCACCCCTCCACTTT. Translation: CASSLGVLGPNSPLHF.

In DNA form, the CDR3 reads TGTGCCAGCAGTTCCCCCGTGAGCGGCTACACCTTC. Protein product: CASSSPVSGYTF. The chain links TRBV6-2 or TRBV6-3 to TRBJ1-2; no clear D. The CDR3 is 12 residues long. Trimming stripped 4 bases from V and 8 bases from J, with 11 bases between. Germline V gene data show CDR1 as MNHEY and CDR2 as SVGEGT.

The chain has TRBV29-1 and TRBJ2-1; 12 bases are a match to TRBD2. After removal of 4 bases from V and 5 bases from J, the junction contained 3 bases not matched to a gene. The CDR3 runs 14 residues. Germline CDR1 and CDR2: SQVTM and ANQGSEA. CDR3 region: CSVAASGGDNEQFF. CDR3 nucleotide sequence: TGCAGCGTTGCCGCTAGCGGGGGGGACAATGAGCAGTTCTTC.

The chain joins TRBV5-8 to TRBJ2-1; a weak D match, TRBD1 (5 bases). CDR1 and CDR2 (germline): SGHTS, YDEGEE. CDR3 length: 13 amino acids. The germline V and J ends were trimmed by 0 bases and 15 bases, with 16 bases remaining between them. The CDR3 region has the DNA TGTGCCAGCAGCTTGGGACCCAGGGTAAAGGGGTTCTTC. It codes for CASSLGPRVKGFF.

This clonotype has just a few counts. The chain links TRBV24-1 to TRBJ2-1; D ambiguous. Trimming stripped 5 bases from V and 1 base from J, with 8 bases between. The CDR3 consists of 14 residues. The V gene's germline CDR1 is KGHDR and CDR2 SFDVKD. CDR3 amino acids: CATSAETSYNEQFF. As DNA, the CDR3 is TGTGCCACCAGTGCCGAGACTTCCTACAATGAGCAGTTCTTC.